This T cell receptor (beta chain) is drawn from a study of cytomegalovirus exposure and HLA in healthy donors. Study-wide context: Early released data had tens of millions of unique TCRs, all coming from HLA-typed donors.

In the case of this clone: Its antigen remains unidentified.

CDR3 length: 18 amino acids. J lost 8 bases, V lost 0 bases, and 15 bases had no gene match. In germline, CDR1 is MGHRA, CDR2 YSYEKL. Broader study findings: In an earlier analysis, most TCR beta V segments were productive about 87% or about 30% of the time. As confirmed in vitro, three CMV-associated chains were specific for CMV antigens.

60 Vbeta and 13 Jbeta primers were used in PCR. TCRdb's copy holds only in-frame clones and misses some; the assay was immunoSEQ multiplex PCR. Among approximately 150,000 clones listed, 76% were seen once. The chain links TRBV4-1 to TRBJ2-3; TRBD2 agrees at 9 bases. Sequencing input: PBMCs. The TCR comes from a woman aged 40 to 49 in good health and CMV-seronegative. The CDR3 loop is CASSQDKSSGGPLGTQYF. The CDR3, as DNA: TGCGCCAGCAGCCAAGACAAATCCAGCGGGGGGCCCTTAGGTACGCAGTATTTT.